Included here is one T cell receptor beta chain sequence, with context. Its antigen is unidentified. V lost 1 base and J lost 2; bases outside the gene matches: 13. Germline CDR1 and CDR2: MNHNS and SASEGT. CDR3 length: 18 residues. This PCR relied on a set of 60 Vbeta primers and 13 Jbeta primers. The table came from immunoSEQ multiplex PCR; TCRdb's copy has only in-frame clones and leaves some out. The sample shows 140,000 or so clones, around 73% of them seen only once. This sample is part of a study of cytomegalovirus exposure and HLA in healthy donors. Whole-study findings and limits: Per a prior analysis, the majority of TCR beta V segments were productive roughly 87% or roughly 30% of the time. Only CMV serostatus was available as immune exposure information. Follow-up analysis later connected one missense variant in DCLRE1C with trimming of TCR beta V- and J-genes.

The sample taken for sequencing was PBMCs. This TCR was sampled from a female donor in good health and CMV-seronegative. The rearrangement links TRBV6-1 to TRBJ1-2, with 7 bases lining up with TRBD1. The CDR3 DNA reads TGTGCCAGCAGTGAAGATCGGACAGGAAAGTCCTCAAACTATGGCTACACCTTC. Protein sequence: CASSEDRTGKSSNYGYTF.